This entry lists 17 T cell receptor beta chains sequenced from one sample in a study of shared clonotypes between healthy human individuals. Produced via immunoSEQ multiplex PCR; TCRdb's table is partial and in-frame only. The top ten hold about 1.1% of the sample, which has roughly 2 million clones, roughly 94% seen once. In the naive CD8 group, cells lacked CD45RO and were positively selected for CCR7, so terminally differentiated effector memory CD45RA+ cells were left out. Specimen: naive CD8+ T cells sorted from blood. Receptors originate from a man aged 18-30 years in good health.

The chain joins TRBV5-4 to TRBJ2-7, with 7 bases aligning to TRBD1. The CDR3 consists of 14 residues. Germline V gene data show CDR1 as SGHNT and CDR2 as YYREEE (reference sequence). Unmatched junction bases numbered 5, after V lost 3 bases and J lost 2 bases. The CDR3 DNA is TGTGCCAGCAGCTGGTCGGGACAGCCCTACGAGCAGTACTTC. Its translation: CASSWSGQPYEQYF. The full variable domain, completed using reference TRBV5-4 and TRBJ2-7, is ETGVTQSPTHLIKTRGQQVTLRCSSQSGHNTVSWYQQALGQGPQFIFQYYREEENGRGNFPPRFSGLQFPNYSSELNVNALELDDSALYLCASSWSGQPYEQYFGPGTRLTVT.

CDR3 residues: CASSAPRGTIDTEAFF. CDR3 DNA: TGTGCCAGCTCGGCTCCCCGGGGAACTATCGACACTGAAGCTTTCTTT. The rearrangement uses TRBV18 and TRBJ1-1; no firm D call. The CDR3 spans 16 residues. V lost 6 bases and J 3 bases, leaving 20 bases between the germline ends. Germline V gives CDR1 KGHSH, CDR2 LQKENI.

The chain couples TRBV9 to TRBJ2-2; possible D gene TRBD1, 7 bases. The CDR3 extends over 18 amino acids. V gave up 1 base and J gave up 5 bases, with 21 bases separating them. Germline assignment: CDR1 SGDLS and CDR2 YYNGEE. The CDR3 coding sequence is TGTGCCAGCAGCGTAATCGCTCTGGGGCAGGGGGGAACCGGGGAGCTGTTTTTT. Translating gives CASSVIALGQGGTGELFF.

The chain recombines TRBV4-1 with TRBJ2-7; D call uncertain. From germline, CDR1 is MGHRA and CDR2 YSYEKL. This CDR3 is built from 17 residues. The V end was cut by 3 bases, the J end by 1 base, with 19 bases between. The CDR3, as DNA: TGCGCCAGCAGCCAGGCCGCGACACCTTATACTTCCTACGAGCAGTACTTC. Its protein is CASSQAATPYTSYEQYF.

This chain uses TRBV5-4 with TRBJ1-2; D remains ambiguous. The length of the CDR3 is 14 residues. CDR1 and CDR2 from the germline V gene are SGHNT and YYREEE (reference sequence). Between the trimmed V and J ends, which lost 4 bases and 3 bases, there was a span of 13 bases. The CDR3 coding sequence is TGTGCCAGCAGCGTAGACACCGCTCACTATGGCTACACCTTC. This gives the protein CASSVDTAHYGYTF.

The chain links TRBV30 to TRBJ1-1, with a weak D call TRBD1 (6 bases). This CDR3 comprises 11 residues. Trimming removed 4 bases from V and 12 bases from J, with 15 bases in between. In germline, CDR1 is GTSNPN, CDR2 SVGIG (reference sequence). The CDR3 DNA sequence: TGTGCCTGGACTATTGGGGGCGAAACTTTCTTT. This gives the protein CAWTIGGETFF. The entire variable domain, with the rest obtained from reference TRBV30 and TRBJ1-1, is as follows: SQTIHQWPATLVQPVGSPLSLECTVEGTSNPNLYWYRQAAGRGLQLLFYSVGIGQISSEVPQNLSASRPQDRQFILSSKKLLLSDSGFYLCAWTIGGETFFGQGTRLTVV.

The CDR3 is CATSRSRGDKEYF. The CDR3 DNA reads TGTGCCACCAGCAGATCTAGGGGGGACAAGGAGTACTTC. This chain connects TRBV15 to TRBJ2-4; D is tentatively TRBD1 or TRBD2 (6 bases each). From germline, CDR1 is LNHNV and CDR2 YYDKDF (reference sequence). V was trimmed by 2 bases and J by 14 bases, leaving 16 bases between them. The length of the CDR3 is 13 residues.

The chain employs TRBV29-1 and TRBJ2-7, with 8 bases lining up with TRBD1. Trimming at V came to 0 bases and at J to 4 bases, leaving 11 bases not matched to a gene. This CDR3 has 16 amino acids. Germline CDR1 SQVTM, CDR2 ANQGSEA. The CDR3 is CSVEDLSGQGAYEQYF. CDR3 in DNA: TGCAGCGTTGAAGATCTTAGTGGGCAGGGGGCTTACGAGCAGTACTTC.

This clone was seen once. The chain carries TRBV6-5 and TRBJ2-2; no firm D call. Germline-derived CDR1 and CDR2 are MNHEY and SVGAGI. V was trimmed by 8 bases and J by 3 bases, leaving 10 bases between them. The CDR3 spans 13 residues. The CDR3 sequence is CASGFVYTGELFF. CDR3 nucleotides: TGTGCCAGCGGTTTTGTGTACACCGGGGAGCTGTTTTTT.

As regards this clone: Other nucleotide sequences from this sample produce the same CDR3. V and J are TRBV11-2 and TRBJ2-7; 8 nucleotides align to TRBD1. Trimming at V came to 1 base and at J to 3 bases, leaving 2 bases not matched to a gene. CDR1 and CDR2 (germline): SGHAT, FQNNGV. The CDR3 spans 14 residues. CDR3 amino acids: CASSLVDRGYEQYF. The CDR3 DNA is TGTGCCAGCAGCTTAGTCGACAGGGGCTACGAGCAGTACTTC.

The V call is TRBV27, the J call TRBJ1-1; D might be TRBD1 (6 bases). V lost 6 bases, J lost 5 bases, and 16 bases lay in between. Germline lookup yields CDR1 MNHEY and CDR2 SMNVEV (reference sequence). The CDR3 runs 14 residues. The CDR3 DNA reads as TGTGCCAGCAGCACATCTCCCAGGGGTACTGAAGCTTTCTTT. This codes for CASSTSPRGTEAFF.

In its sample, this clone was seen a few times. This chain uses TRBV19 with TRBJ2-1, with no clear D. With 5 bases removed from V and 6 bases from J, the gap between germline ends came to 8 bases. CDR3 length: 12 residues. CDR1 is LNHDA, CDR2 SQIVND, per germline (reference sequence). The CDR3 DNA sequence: TGTGCCAGTAGTGTAGGACCCAATGAGCAGTTCTTC. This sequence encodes CASSVGPNEQFF. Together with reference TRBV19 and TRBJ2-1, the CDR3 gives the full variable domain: DGGITQSPKYLFRKEGQNVTLSCEQNLNHDAMYWYRQDPGQGLRLIYYSQIVNDFQKGDIAEGYSVSREKKESFPLTVTSAQKNPTAFYLCASSVGPNEQFFGPGTRLTVL.

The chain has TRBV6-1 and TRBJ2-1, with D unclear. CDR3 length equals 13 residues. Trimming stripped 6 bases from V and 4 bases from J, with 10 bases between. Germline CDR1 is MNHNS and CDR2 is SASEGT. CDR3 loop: CASRLPTYNEQFF. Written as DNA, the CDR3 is TGTGCCAGCAGACTACCAACATACAATGAGCAGTTCTTC.

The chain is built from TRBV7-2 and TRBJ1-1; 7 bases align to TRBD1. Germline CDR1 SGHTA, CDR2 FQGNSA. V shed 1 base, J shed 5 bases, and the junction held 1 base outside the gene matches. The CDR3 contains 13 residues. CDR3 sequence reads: CASSLETGTEAFF. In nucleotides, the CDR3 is TGTGCCAGCAGCTTAGAGACAGGGACTGAAGCTTTCTTT.

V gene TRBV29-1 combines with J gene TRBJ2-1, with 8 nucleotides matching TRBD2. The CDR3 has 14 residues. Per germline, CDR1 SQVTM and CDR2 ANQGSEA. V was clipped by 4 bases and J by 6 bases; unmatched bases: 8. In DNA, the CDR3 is TGCAGCGTTGCAGGACTAGCAGAGTCCAATGAGCAGTTCTTC. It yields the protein CSVAGLAESNEQFF.

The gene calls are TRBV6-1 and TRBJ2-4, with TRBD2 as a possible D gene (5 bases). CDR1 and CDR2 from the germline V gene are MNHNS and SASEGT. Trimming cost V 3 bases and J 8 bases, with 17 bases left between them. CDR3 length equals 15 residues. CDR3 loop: CASSDWGDTLDIQYF. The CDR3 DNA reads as TGTGCCAGCAGTGATTGGGGAGATACCTTAGACATTCAGTACTTC.

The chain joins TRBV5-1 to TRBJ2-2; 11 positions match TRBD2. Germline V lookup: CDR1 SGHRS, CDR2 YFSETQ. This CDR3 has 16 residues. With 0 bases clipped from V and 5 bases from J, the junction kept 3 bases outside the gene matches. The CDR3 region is CASSLGLAGSTGELFF. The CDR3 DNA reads TGCGCCAGCAGCTTGGGACTAGCGGGGTCAACCGGGGAGCTGTTTTTT.